Presented here are 14 T cell receptor beta chains from one specimen sequenced in a study of radiotherapy plus CTLA-4 blockade in lung cancer. Only in-frame clones appear in the TCRdb table, and some are missing; sequencing was by immunoSEQ multiplex PCR. The sample has around 72,000 clones, roughly 80% seen once. Sequencing used peripheral blood, obtained from a patient treated with radiotherapy plus ipilimumab. Receptor source: a human donor with non-small cell lung cancer who had a complete response to radiotherapy plus ipilimumab.

CDR3 sequence: CASSNPAGADTQYF. The CDR3 region has the DNA TGCGCCAGCAGCAACCCAGCAGGAGCAGATACGCAGTATTTT. The chain combines TRBV5-1 with TRBJ2-3, with no clear D. Deletions cut 4 bases from V and 4 bases from J, with 13 bases between. There are 14 residues in the CDR3. Germline V gene data show CDR1 as SGHRS and CDR2 as YFSETQ.

This chain uses TRBV4-1 with TRBJ2-5; TRBD1 agrees at 8 bases. CDR3 length equals 15 residues. With 3 bases clipped from V and 1 base from J, the junction kept 4 bases outside the gene matches. In germline, CDR1 is MGHRA, CDR2 YSYEKL. CDR3: CASSQLGQGQETQYF. The CDR3 coding sequence is TGCGCCAGCAGCCAGTTAGGACAGGGCCAAGAGACCCAGTACTTC.

This chain joins TRBV30 and TRBJ1-5, with D possibly TRBD1 on 6 matching bases. CDR1 is GTSNPN, CDR2 SVGIG, per germline (reference sequence). V lost 1 base and J 5 bases, leaving 15 bases between the germline ends. The CDR3 runs 15 residues. The CDR3 DNA sequence: TGTGCCTGGAGTGCCCCGGGACAAAATTATCAGCCCCAGCATTTT. Protein sequence: CAWSAPGQNYQPQHF.

This chain uses TRBV5-3 with TRBJ2-1; 9 bases are a match to TRBD2. TRBV5-3 is an ORF, and what it does is uncertain. This CDR3 has 18 amino acids. J lost 6 bases, V lost 4 bases, and 17 bases had no gene match. In DNA, the CDR3 is TGTGCCAGAAGCAAATCAATTGGTCACGGGACTAGCCGCAATGAGCAGTTCTTC. Translation: CARSKSIGHGTSRNEQFF.

This rearrangement joins TRBV11-3 to TRBJ2-5; 8 bases agree with TRBD2. Germline trimming cut 6 bases from V and 2 bases from J; bases unmatched to any gene: 8. The CDR3 length is 15 residues. Germline loops: CDR1 SGHNT, CDR2 YENEEA. The DNA for the CDR3 is TGTGCCAGCAGTGCGGGGACGGGGGGGCAAGAGACCCAGTACTTC. Translating it yields CASSAGTGGQETQYF. The whole variable domain, remainder taken from reference TRBV11-3 and TRBJ2-5, is EAGVVQSPRYKIIEKKQPVAFWCNPISGHNTLYWYLQNLGQGPELLIRYENEEAVDDSQLPKDRFSAERLKGVDSTLKIQPAELGDSAVYLCASSAGTGGQETQYFGPGTRLLVL.

This clone came up once. The chain recombines TRBV10-1 with TRBJ2-3, with 8 bases fitting TRBD2. The V segment lost 3 bases and the J segment 1 base; nucleotides outside the gene matches: 3. CDR1 WNHNN and CDR2 SYGVQD come from the germline V gene (reference sequence). The CDR3 spans 15 residues. CDR3: CASSELAVGTDTQYF. DNA for the CDR3: TGCGCCAGCAGTGAACTAGCGGTGGGCACAGATACGCAGTATTTT.

A single count supports this clone. The V gene is TRBV19, the J gene TRBJ2-2; TRBD1 aligns across 10 bases. CDR1 LNHDA and CDR2 SQIVND come from the germline V gene (reference sequence). V lost 5 bases and J lost 6; bases outside the gene matches: 6. This CDR3 has 15 amino acids. CDR3 coding DNA: TGTGCCAGTAGTCCGCGGACAGGGGGGGCCGGGGAGCTGTTTTTT. This sequence encodes CASSPRTGGAGELFF.

The chain recombines TRBV11-3 with TRBJ2-5; perhaps TRBD2 as D (5 bases). V lost 5 bases, J lost 4 bases, and 14 bases lay in between. This CDR3 spans 14 amino acids. The germline gives CDR1 SGHNT, CDR2 YENEEA. The CDR3 nucleotides are TGTGCCAGCAGCATACTAGTTTTGGGAGAGACCCAGTACTTC. Encoded protein: CASSILVLGETQYF.

The genes are TRBV19 and TRBJ1-5, with 9 bases aligning to TRBD1. The CDR3 extends over 14 amino acids. Germline V gives CDR1 LNHDA, CDR2 SQIVND (reference sequence). Unmatched junction bases numbered 3, after V lost 5 bases and J lost 4 bases. DNA for the CDR3: TGTGCCAGTAGTCTACAGGGGGCGAATCAGCCCCAGCATTTT. Translating gives CASSLQGANQPQHF.

The V call is TRBV19, the J call TRBJ2-2, with D possibly matching TRBD1 (6 bases). This CDR3 is 17 amino acids long. Trimming took 6 bases from V and 5 from J, leaving 22 bases between them. The V gene's germline CDR1 is LNHDA and CDR2 SQIVND (reference sequence). CDR3: CASRRVKSGAGTGELFF. The DNA of the CDR3 is TGTGCCAGTAGGAGGGTGAAGTCAGGGGCCGGAACCGGGGAGCTGTTTTTT.

V gene TRBV6-6 combines with J gene TRBJ2-3; weak D call: TRBD2 (5 bases). The V end lost 7 bases, the J end lost 6 bases, and 17 bases lay between the germline ends. The CDR3 runs 14 residues. CDR1 is MNHNY, CDR2 SVGAGI, per germline (reference sequence). CDR3 DNA: TGTGCCAGCACCCGCGGGCAGCCTGCGGATACGCAGTATTTT. Protein: CASTRGQPADTQYF.

This clone was observed a few times. The chain recombines TRBV13 with TRBJ1-1; D ambiguous. Germline CDR1 PRHDT, CDR2 FYEKMQ (reference sequence). The germline V and J ends were trimmed by 5 bases and 1 base, with 8 bases remaining between them. The CDR3 runs 13 residues. For the CDR3, the DNA is TGTGCCAGCAGCCCTGGCGGGAACACTGAAGCTTTCTTT. Translation gives CASSPGGNTEAFF.

This clone was observed a single time. The rearrangement uses TRBV14 and TRBJ1-2; D unresolved. This CDR3 region has 14 residues. V was shortened by 0 bases and J by 4 bases, with 9 bases between the two germline ends. Germline V CDR1 and CDR2: SGHDN, FVKESK. CDR3 sequence reads: CASSQDLRIYGYTF. Here the CDR3 DNA reads TGTGCCAGCAGCCAAGATCTAAGAATCTATGGCTACACCTTC.

This rearrangement joins TRBV7-9 to TRBJ2-3, with 7 bases aligning to TRBD2. Germline assignment: CDR1 SEHNR and CDR2 FQNEAQ (reference sequence). The CDR3 is made up of 14 amino acids. With V trimmed by 5 bases and J by 2 bases, 4 bases remained unmatched. Here the CDR3 reads CASSTRDYTDTQYF. As DNA, the CDR3 is TGTGCCAGCAGCACTCGGGACTACACAGATACGCAGTATTTT.